This TCR beta chain was sequenced for a study of regulatory T cells in long-lasting Graves disease. This clonotype was seen many times. Arm-PCR of CDR3 regions and iRepertoire HTBI primers were used to build TCR beta libraries. MiXCR was run by TCRdb on the multiplex PCR reads, yielding one entry per CDR3 protein. The top ten hold 8% to 10% of the sample, which has about 540,000 distinct CDR3 sequences, approximately 13% seen once. Germline V gene data show CDR1 as MNHEY and CDR2 as SVGAGI. V was pared by 2 bases and J by 7 bases, with 12 bases between. This CDR3 is built from 13 residues. Time point in this sample: newly diagnosed GD, antithyroid drugs for less than 3 months. Researchers made the TCR library from RNA that was extracted from PBMCs. These records were also assigned to another study, of T cells in Graves' hyperthyroidism and ophthalmopathy.

This clonotype originated in a man under 40 with Graves disease. The sequences come from peripheral blood mononuclear cells (PBMCs), collected at new diagnosis, from a patient treated with antithyroid drugs. The V gene is TRBV6-5, the J gene TRBJ2-7; the D gene is possibly TRBD1 (7 bases). As DNA, the CDR3 is TGTGCCAGCAGTTACGGAGGGGGCCCTGAGCAGTACTTC. Protein product: CASSYGGGPEQYF.